This entry lists 23 T cell receptor beta chains sequenced from one sample in a study of radiotherapy plus CTLA-4 blockade in lung cancer. The table came from immunoSEQ multiplex PCR; TCRdb's copy has only in-frame clones and leaves some out. The sample gives about 73,000 clones, about nine tenths of which show up once; 35% to 50% is in the top ten. The sample in question was peripheral blood, obtained from a patient treated with radiotherapy plus ipilimumab. The receptors stem from a human donor with non-small cell lung cancer that progressed on radiotherapy plus ipilimumab.

The chain is built from TRBV5-6 and TRBJ2-7; possibly TRBD1 for D (6 bases). Germline V CDR1 and CDR2: SGHDT, YYEEEE. CDR3 length: 16 amino acids. The V and J ends lost 0 bases and 1 base respectively, with 14 bases between them. The CDR3: CASSLVGQGSSYEQYF. The CDR3 DNA follows: TGTGCCAGCAGCTTGGTTGGCCAGGGGAGTTCCTACGAGCAGTACTTC.

The chain couples TRBV7-9 to TRBJ2-2; the D gene is possibly TRBD2 (5 bases). The germline V gene encodes CDR1 SEHNR and CDR2 FQNEAQ (reference sequence). The V end was cut by 5 bases, the J end by 4 bases, with 11 bases between. The CDR3 consists of 14 residues. The CDR3 DNA is TGTGCCAGCAGCACCGGACGGGGCACCGGGGAGCTGTTTTTT. Encoded protein: CASSTGRGTGELFF.

This clone was detected once. V is TRBV7-9 and J is TRBJ2-1, with 10 nucleotides matching TRBD2. The J segment lost 9 bases and the V segment lost 3 bases, leaving 11 bases of the junction unmatched. The CDR3 runs to 16 residues. CDR1 is SEHNR, CDR2 FQNEAQ, per germline (reference sequence). The CDR3 DNA follows: TGTGCCAGCAGCTTCATAGCGGGAGGCCCCTCCGGTGAGCAGTTCTTC. This encodes CASSFIAGGPSGEQFF. Full variable domain (remainder filled in from reference TRBV7-9 and TRBJ2-1): DTGVSQNPRHKITKRGQNVTFRCDPISEHNRLYWYRQTLGQGPEFLTYFQNEAQLEKSRLLSDRFSAERPKGSFSTLEIQRTEQGDSAMYLCASSFIAGGPSGEQFFGPGTRLTVL.

The chain couples TRBV18 to TRBJ2-1; TRBD1 agrees at 7 bases. The CDR3 totals 16 residues. Germline V gene lookup returns CDR1 KGHSH and CDR2 LQKENI. The V gene end was trimmed by 4 bases and the J gene end by 4 bases; junction bases not matched to a gene: 10. In DNA, the CDR3 is TGTGCCAGCTCACTAAACCCAGCCAGGGGGTACAATGAGCAGTTCTTC. It is translated as CASSLNPARGYNEQFF.

The chain recombines TRBV18 with TRBJ1-3; D gene unclear. The CDR3 totals 15 residues. V lost 2 bases to trimming and J lost 3 bases, with 11 bases between them. Germline CDR1 KGHSH, CDR2 LQKENI. CDR3 amino acids: CASSPSARFGNTIYF. In DNA form, the CDR3 reads TGTGCCAGCTCACCATCGGCCAGATTTGGAAACACCATATATTTT.

The V gene is TRBV12-5, the J gene TRBJ2-7; 7 positions agree with TRBD2. The CDR3 sequence is 15 residues long. The junction had 13 bases not matched to a gene; V was cut back by 6 bases and J by 5 bases. CDR1 LGHNT and CDR2 FRNRAP come from the germline V gene. CDR3 DNA sequence: TGTGCTAGTGGGCTCTCTACGGGAGGAAGTAACGAGCAGTACTTC. Translating it yields CASGLSTGGSNEQYF.

The chain is built from TRBV18 and TRBJ1-1; the match to TRBD1 covers 9 bases. This CDR3 has 14 residues. Per the germline V gene, CDR1 is KGHSH and CDR2 is LQKENI. V dropped 4 bases and J dropped 2; count of bases not matched to a gene: 2. CDR3: CASSLGQGNTEAFF. CDR3 sequence (DNA): TGTGCCAGCTCACTGGGACAGGGCAACACTGAAGCTTTCTTT.

Concerning this clone itself: Sequence at one end of the junction differs from germline and may be a read error. The gene calls are TRBV7-6 and TRBJ2-5; maybe TRBD2 (6 bases). The CDR3 has 13 residues. Germline V CDR1 and CDR2: SGHVS, FNYEAQ. CDR3 sequence: CASTAGTEETRYF. Written as DNA, the CDR3 is TGTGCCAGCACCGCCGGGACTGAAGAGACCCGGTACTTC.

This sequence joins TRBV27 and TRBJ1-1, with unresolved D. In germline, CDR1 is MNHEY, CDR2 SMNVEV (reference sequence). Trimming took 3 bases from V and 0 from J, leaving 8 bases between them. This CDR3 is 14 amino acids long. The CDR3 here is CASSLAALNTEAFF. CDR3 coding DNA: TGTGCCAGCAGTTTGGCGGCATTGAACACTGAAGCTTTCTTT.

The chain couples TRBV19 to TRBJ1-5, with a possible D match to TRBD1 (5 bases). Germline values: CDR1 LNHDA, CDR2 SQIVND (reference sequence). The CDR3 runs 15 residues. The ends were cut back, 5 bases at V and 7 bases at J, with 18 bases in the middle. The CDR3 reads CASSPPAGRGQPQHF. CDR3 DNA: TGTGCCAGTAGTCCCCCCGCAGGGAGAGGCCAGCCCCAGCATTTT.

The chain combines TRBV30 with TRBJ2-5; the D gene is possibly TRBD1 (6 bases). Trimming cost V 7 bases and J 5 bases, with 14 bases left between them. The germline CDR1 and CDR2 sequences are GTSNPN and SVGIG (reference sequence). The CDR3 runs to 12 residues. The chain's CDR3 is CASRTGIETQYF. CDR3 DNA: TGTGCCTCCCGCACAGGGATCGAGACCCAGTACTTC.

V is TRBV5-1 and J is TRBJ1-4, with D possibly matching TRBD1 (6 bases). Germline V gene data show CDR1 as SGHRS and CDR2 as YFSETQ. Trimming took off 4 bases at V and 5 bases at J, with 15 bases between the two ends. The length of the CDR3 is 15 residues. CDR3 sequence (DNA): TGCGCCAGCAGCGATGCAGGGGTCTCGAATGAAAAACTGTTTTTT. Translation: CASSDAGVSNEKLFF.

This clone has just one count. The gene calls are TRBV28 and TRBJ1-4, with a weak D call TRBD1 (6 bases). V shed 5 bases and J shed 3 bases, with 10 bases lying between them. This CDR3 is 14 amino acids long. The germline V gene encodes CDR1 MDHEN and CDR2 SYDVKM. CDR3 sequence (DNA): TGTGCCAGCAGTCGAGGACAGCCTAATGAAAAACTGTTTTTT. This encodes CASSRGQPNEKLFF.

V and J are TRBV5-4 and TRBJ1-2, with a weak D call TRBD1 (5 bases). The CDR3 totals 14 residues. Germline V lookup: CDR1 SGHNT, CDR2 YYREEE (reference sequence). The ends were cut back, 2 bases at V and 7 bases at J, with 15 bases in the middle. This chain's CDR3 is CASSFQGGIGGYTF. The CDR3 region has the DNA TGTGCCAGCAGCTTCCAGGGAGGAATCGGTGGCTACACCTTC.

This clone occurred once. The V gene is TRBV6-5, the J gene TRBJ2-3; D is possibly TRBD2 (6 bases). V was pared by 2 bases and J by 5 bases, with 14 bases between. Per germline, CDR1 MNHEY and CDR2 SVGAGI. This CDR3 is built from 15 residues. The CDR3 DNA reads as TGTGCCAGCAGTTACGGAGGGAACCCTGGAGATACGCAGTATTTT. Its translation: CASSYGGNPGDTQYF.

The CDR3, as DNA: TGTGCCAGTAGTATAGGGCCGGGGGGGCTGACTGAAGCTTTCTTT. It specifies CASSIGPGGLTEAFF. The chain combines TRBV19 with TRBJ1-1, with D possibly being TRBD1 (6 bases). This CDR3 comprises 15 residues. V lost 1 base and J 5 bases, leaving 14 bases between the germline ends. CDR1 is LNHDA, CDR2 SQIVND, per germline (reference sequence).

The chain couples TRBV6-5 to TRBJ2-3, with 12 bases aligning to TRBD2. The CDR3 totals 16 residues. The J segment lost 4 bases and the V segment lost 2 bases, leaving 4 bases of the junction unmatched. Germline CDR1 MNHEY, CDR2 SVGAGI. The CDR3 region has the DNA TGTGCCAGCAGTTACACTACTAGCGGGAGGCCAGATACGCAGTATTTT. This encodes CASSYTTSGRPDTQYF.

The chain carries TRBV10-1 and TRBJ2-7; 13 bases are shared with TRBD2. This CDR3 is 15 amino acids long. J was trimmed by 5 bases and V by 6 bases; bases with no gene match: 7. Germline lookup yields CDR1 WNHNN and CDR2 SYGVQD (reference sequence). CDR3 residues: CASRCPGLAGNEQYV. CDR3 DNA: TGCGCCAGCAGATGCCCGGGACTAGCGGGAAACGAGCAGTACGTC.

The sample holds one count of this clone. This sequence joins TRBV29-1 and TRBJ2-5, with a tentative D call TRBD1 (7 bases). V lost 6 bases, J lost 1 base, and 12 bases lay in between. CDR3 length equals 13 residues. Germline CDR1 and CDR2: SQVTM and ANQGSEA. The CDR3 nucleotides read TGCAGCGTCAGGGGGGTTCTCCAAGAGACCCAGTACTTC. Amino acid sequence: CSVRGVLQETQYF.

V is TRBV5-1 and J is TRBJ2-5; D could derive from TRBD1 or TRBD2 (6 bases each). Germline CDR1 is SGHRS and CDR2 is YFSETQ. CDR3 length: 14 residues. Trimming removed 4 bases from V and 2 bases from J, with 12 bases in between. The CDR3 bases are TGCGCCAGCAGCGGCGGGACACCTCAAGAGACCCAGTACTTC. Protein sequence: CASSGGTPQETQYF.

The rearrangement joins TRBV5-8 to TRBJ1-1, with D possibly being TRBD1 (5 bases). Germline V lookup: CDR1 SGHTS, CDR2 YDEGEE. The CDR3 has 14 residues. The V end was cut by 5 bases, the J end by 4 bases, with 15 bases between. CDR3 sequence (DNA): TGTGCCAGCAGTCCCGGGACCCGGCGCACTGAAGCTTTCTTT. The encoded protein is CASSPGTRRTEAFF.

The V and J genes are TRBV13 and TRBJ2-7, with 8 nucleotides matching TRBD1. This CDR3 contains 13 residues. In germline, CDR1 is PRHDT, CDR2 FYEKMQ (reference sequence). V shed 2 bases and J 6 bases; nucleotides not matched to a gene: 3. The CDR3 sequence: CASSLRDRTEQYF. CDR3 bases: TGTGCCAGCAGCTTACGGGACAGGACCGAGCAGTACTTC.

This CDR3 is CASSVGRENTEAFF. CDR3 nucleotide sequence: TGTGCCAGCAGCGTAGGGAGGGAGAACACTGAAGCTTTCTTT. V usage is TRBV9 and J usage is TRBJ1-1; D uncertain. The CDR3 covers 14 residues. V was shortened by 0 bases and J by 1 base, with 7 bases between the two germline ends. In germline, CDR1 is SGDLS, CDR2 YYNGEE.